These 5 T cell receptor beta chains came from one sample sequenced in a study of Graves' ophthalmopathy and Graves' hyperthyroidism. Amplification targeted the TCR beta CDR3 regions, with RNA transcripts as the source material. HTBI-primed RT-PCR formed the first round, and a multiplex PCR formed the second. TCRdb re-called the multiplex PCR reads with MiXCR, one entry per CDR3 protein. The sample holds 350,000 to 450,000 distinct CDR3 sequences, under 25% seen once. Specimen: peripheral blood. The receptors originated from a woman younger than 35 with stable Graves' hyperthyroidism.

This clonotype was observed at least ten times. The chain combines TRBV6-2 or TRBV6-3 with TRBJ1-6; TRBD1 aligns across 7 bases. V gave up 0 bases and J gave up 0 bases; unmatched junction bases: 11. Germline lookup yields CDR1 MNHEY and CDR2 SVGEGT. The CDR3 is 20 residues long. The chain's CDR3 is CASSYSPGQPTSSYNSPLHF. CDR3 DNA sequence: TGTGCCAGCAGTTACTCGCCGGGACAGCCGACGAGCTCCTATAATTCACCCCTCCACTTT.

This clonotype was detected ten times or more. The chain couples TRBV6-5 to TRBJ1-6; D is perhaps TRBD1 (5 bases). CDR3 length: 14 residues. Trimming left V 0 bases short and J 7 bases short, with 7 bases between. Per the germline V gene, CDR1 is MNHEY and CDR2 is SVGAGI. CDR3 region: CASSYSGDNSPLHF. The CDR3 DNA reads as TGTGCCAGCAGTTACTCCGGGGACAATTCACCCCTCCACTTT.

This clonotype was seen repeatedly, ten times or more. The rearrangement uses TRBV7-6 and TRBJ2-5, with D perhaps matching TRBD1 (5 bases). The V gene's germline CDR1 is SGHVS and CDR2 FNYEAQ. CDR3 length: 16 amino acids. The V end lost 5 bases, the J end lost 5 bases, and 21 bases lay between the germline ends. CDR3 in DNA: TGTGCCAGCAGCCCCCAGGGTGGGCCCCCAATTGAGACCCAGTACTTC. Translating gives CASSPQGGPPIETQYF.

This clonotype was detected a few times. The CDR3: CATSSNTGELFF. The CDR3 coding sequence is TGTGCCACCAGCAGTAACACCGGGGAGCTGTTTTTT. V usage is TRBV15 and J usage is TRBJ2-2; D call uncertain. Germline CDR1 and CDR2: LNHNV and YYDKDF (reference sequence). Trimming took off 3 bases at V and 2 bases at J, with 1 base between the two ends. The CDR3 has 12 amino acids.

This clonotype was observed at least ten times. V gene TRBV20-1 combines with J gene TRBJ1-2; TRBD1 matches 7 bases. Germline trimming cut 2 bases from V and 6 bases from J; bases unmatched to any gene: 27. The CDR3 totals 20 residues. CDR1 and CDR2 from the germline V gene are DFQATT and SNEGSKA (reference sequence). The CDR3 DNA follows: TGCAGTGCTAGACCTATCCTCTACCGGGACAGCCCGAACCCACTACATGGCTACACCTTC. This encodes CSARPILYRDSPNPLHGYTF.